This TCR beta chain is from a study of shared clonotypes between healthy human individuals. Assay: immunoSEQ multiplex PCR; the TCRdb copy retains only in-frame clones and omits some. The data show around 370,000 clones, with approximately 97% seen just once and more than 0.3% held by the top ten. Study-level points and caveats: Generation probabilities of non-shared clonotypes were lower (relative to those shared by all four donors).

With respect to this clone: Its antigen is not identified.

The clonotype was recovered from a man under 40 in good health. Source material: memory CD8+ T cells sorted from blood. Specified subset: CD45RO+ cells pooled with CCR7-negative TemRA cells.

The CDR3 DNA follows: TGTGCCAGCAGGGCCGACACGGGGGGGATGAACACTGAAGCTTTCTTT. This sequence encodes CASRADTGGMNTEAFF. This chain connects TRBV2 to TRBJ1-1; a weak D match, TRBD1 (5 bases). V gave up 6 bases and J gave up 0 bases, with 17 bases separating them. CDR1 SNHLY and CDR2 FYNNEI come from the germline V gene. This CDR3 is 16 amino acids long.